This is a list of T cell receptor beta chains from one sample in a study of technical replicates of blood from four donors. Measured with immunoSEQ multiplex PCR; TCRdb has only the in-frame clones, and not every one. The sample holds 75,000 to 100,000 clones; about 95% are singletons and the top ten take approximately 0.38%. Material for sequencing was T cells isolated from PBMCs. The receptors derive from a human donor in good health. The CDR3 runs from the conserved cysteine through the conserved F or W. The D gene is left open where the match is weak. The size field is filled for only some rows; it gives once, few, many or a size class.

clone_size d_call j_call v_call cdr3_nt cdr3_aa
NA TRBD1 TRBJ1-1 TRBV18 TGTGCCAGCTCGTCACAGGGGATGAACACTGAAGCTTTCTTT CASSSQGMNTEAFF
NA NA TRBJ1-1 TRBV27 TGTGCCAGCAGTTTAATTACCGGTTTGACTGAAGCTTTCTTT CASSLITGLTEAFF
NA NA TRBJ1-4 TRBV5-5 TGTGCCAGCAGCGATGCGGATGAAAAACTGTTTTTT CASSDADEKLFF
NA NA TRBJ2-3 TRBV7-6 TGTGCCAGCAGCGACGGGTTTCGGGGCACAGATACGCAGTATTTT CASSDGFRGTDTQYF
NA TRBD1 TRBJ2-7 TRBV19 TGTGCCAGTAGCACAGGGGGACTTTTCTACGAGCAGTACTTC CASSTGGLFYEQYF
NA TRBD1 TRBJ1-3 TRBV4-3 TGCGCCAGCAGCCAAAGCAGGGGGCTTGGAAACACCATATATTTT CASSQSRGLGNTIYF
NA NA TRBJ1-1 TRBV27 TGTGCCAGCAGTACCCTTTTCGGCGGCACTGAAGCTTTCTTT CASSTLFGGTEAFF
NA NA TRBJ2-7 TRBV13 TGTGCCAGCAGCTTAGGCCGGCAGGATTTACCCTACGAGCAGTACTTC CASSLGRQDLPYEQYF
once NA TRBJ1-2 TRBV11-2 TGTGCCAGCAGCTTAGTAGGAGGGGTAGGCGGCTACACCTTC CASSLVGGVGGYTF
NA NA TRBJ1-2 TRBV5-4 TGTGCCAGCAGCGTCCGGGGTGGCTATGGCTACACCTTC CASSVRGGYGYTF
NA TRBD2 TRBJ2-5 TRBV6-5 TGTGCCAGCAGACTAGCGGGACAAGAGACCCAGTACTTC CASRLAGQETQYF
NA NA TRBJ1-2 TRBV14 TGTGCCAGCAGAACAGGGAACTATGGCTACACCTTC CASRTGNYGYTF
NA NA TRBJ1-3 TRBV7-8 TGTGCCAGCAGCTACACGATATCTGGAAACACCATATATTTT CASSYTISGNTIYF
NA TRBD1 TRBJ1-1 TRBV5-1 TGCGCCAGCAGCGTCGTCCAGACAGGGGGGATTTCCTTT CASSVVQTGGISF
NA TRBD1 TRBJ1-2 TRBV27 TGTGCCAGCAGTCCGCCGGGACAGGGCTACACCTTC CASSPPGQGYTF
NA NA TRBJ2-7 TRBV4-3 TGCGCCAGCAGCCAAGAAAGATTGGGACACGGATACGAGCAGTACTTC CASSQERLGHGYEQYF
NA NA TRBJ1-2 TRBV28 TGTGCCAGCCAAGAGGGGACAACTGGCTACACCTTC CASQEGTTGYTF
NA NA TRBJ1-2 TRBV5-1 TGCGCCAGCAGCTTAGGTCAGGGTAGTGACTATGGCTACACCTTC CASSLGQGSDYGYTF
NA TRBD2 TRBJ2-2 TRBV10-2 TGCGCCAGCAAGGCTAGCGGGGACACCGGGGAGCTGTTTTTT CASKASGDTGELFF
NA NA TRBJ1-1 TRBV2 TGTGCCAGCATGTCAGAAACCAACACTGAAGCTTTCTTT CASMSETNTEAFF
NA NA TRBJ2-3 TRBV6-5 TGTGCCAGCAGTTACGACTTCTGGAGGACAGATACGCAGTATTTT CASSYDFWRTDTQYF
once NA TRBJ1-2 TRBV7-9 TGTCATGTGAGTGGGGCTGGCTACACCTTC CHVSGAGYTF
NA TRBD1 TRBJ1-3 TRBV6-5 TGTGCCAGCAGTGATACAGGGGCTGGAAACACCATATATTTT CASSDTGAGNTIYF
NA NA TRBJ1-2 TRBV29-1 TGCAGCGTTGACAGGGGACGTGGCTACACCTTC CSVDRGRGYTF